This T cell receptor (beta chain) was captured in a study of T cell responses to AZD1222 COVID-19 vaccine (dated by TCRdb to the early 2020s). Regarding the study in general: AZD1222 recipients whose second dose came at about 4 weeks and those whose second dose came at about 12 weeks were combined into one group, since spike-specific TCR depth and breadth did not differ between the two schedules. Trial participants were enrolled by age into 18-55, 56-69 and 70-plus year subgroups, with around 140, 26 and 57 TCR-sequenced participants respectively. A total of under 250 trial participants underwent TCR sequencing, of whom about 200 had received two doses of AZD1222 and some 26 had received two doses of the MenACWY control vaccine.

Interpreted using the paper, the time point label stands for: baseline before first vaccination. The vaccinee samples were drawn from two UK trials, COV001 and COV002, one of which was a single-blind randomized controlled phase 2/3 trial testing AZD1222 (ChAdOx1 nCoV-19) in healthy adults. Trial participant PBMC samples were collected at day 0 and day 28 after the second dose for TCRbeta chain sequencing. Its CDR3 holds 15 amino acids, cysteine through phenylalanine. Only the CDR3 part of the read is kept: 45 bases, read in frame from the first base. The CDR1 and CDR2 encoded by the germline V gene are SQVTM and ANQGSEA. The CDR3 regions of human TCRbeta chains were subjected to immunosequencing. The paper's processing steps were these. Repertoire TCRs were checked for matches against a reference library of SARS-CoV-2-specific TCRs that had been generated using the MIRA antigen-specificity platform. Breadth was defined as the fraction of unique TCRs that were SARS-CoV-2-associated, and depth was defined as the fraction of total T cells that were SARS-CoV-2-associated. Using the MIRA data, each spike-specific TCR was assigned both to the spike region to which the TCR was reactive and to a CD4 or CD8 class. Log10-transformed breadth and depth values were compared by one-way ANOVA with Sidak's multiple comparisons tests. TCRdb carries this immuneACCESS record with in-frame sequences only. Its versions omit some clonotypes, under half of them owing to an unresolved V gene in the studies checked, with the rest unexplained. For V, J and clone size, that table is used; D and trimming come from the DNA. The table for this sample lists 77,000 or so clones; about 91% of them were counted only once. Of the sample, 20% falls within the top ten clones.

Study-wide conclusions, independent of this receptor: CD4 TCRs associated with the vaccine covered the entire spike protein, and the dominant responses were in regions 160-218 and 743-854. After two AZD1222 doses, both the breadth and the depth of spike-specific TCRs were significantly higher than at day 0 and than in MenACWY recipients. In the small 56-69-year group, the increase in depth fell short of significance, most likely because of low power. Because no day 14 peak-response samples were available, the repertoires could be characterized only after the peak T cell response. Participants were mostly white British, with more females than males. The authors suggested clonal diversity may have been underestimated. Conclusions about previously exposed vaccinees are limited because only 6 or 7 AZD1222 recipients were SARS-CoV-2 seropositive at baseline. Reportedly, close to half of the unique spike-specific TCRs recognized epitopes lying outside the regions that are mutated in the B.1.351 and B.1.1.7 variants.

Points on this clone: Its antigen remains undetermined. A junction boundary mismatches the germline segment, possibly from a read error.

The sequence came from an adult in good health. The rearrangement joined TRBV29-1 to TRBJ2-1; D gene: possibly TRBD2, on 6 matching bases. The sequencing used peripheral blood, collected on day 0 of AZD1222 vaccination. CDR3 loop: CSLDVGGKSYNEQFF. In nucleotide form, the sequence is TGCAGCCTTGACGTGGGCGGGAAGAGCTACAATGAGCAGTTCTTC.